A single sample is the source of the 16 T cell receptor beta chains below, sequenced in a study of shared clonotypes between healthy human individuals. The table came from immunoSEQ multiplex PCR; TCRdb's copy has only in-frame clones and leaves some out. The data hold millions of clones, with roughly 94% observed a single time. Input material: naive CD4+ T cells sorted from blood. The subset denotes: CD45RA+ positively selected. All receptors derive from a man between 18 and 29 years old in good health.

The chain combines TRBV5-4 with TRBJ1-5; no clear D gene. The length of the CDR3 is 15 residues. The germline V gene encodes CDR1 SGHNT and CDR2 YYREEE (reference sequence). The V and J ends lost 0 bases and 7 bases respectively, with 14 bases between them. CDR3 amino acids: CASSLGGLVGQPQHF. The CDR3 bases are TGTGCCAGCAGCTTGGGAGGCCTAGTAGGGCAGCCCCAGCATTTT.

This chain links TRBV25-1 with TRBJ2-1; D might be TRBD2 (5 bases). Germline V gene data show CDR1 as MGHDK and CDR2 as SYGVNS. This CDR3 contains 15 residues. Trimming cost V 4 bases and J 0 bases, with 10 bases left between them. Written as DNA, the CDR3 is TGTGCCAGCAGTGTGTTAGGGAGCTCCTACAATGAGCAGTTCTTC. This sequence encodes CASSVLGSSYNEQFF.

This clone occurred a few times. The V gene is TRBV18, the J gene TRBJ2-7; D not certain. Between the trimmed V and J ends, which lost 6 bases and 3 bases, there was a span of 9 bases. The CDR3 is 12 residues long. Germline assignment: CDR1 KGHSH and CDR2 LQKENI. In nucleotides, the CDR3 is TGTGCCAGCTCCGGAGAAGACTACGAGCAGTACTTC. This gives the protein CASSGEDYEQYF.

This clone was seen only once. At one of its ends the junction is not consistent with the germline gene, which may arise from a read error. Other DNA sequences of this sample code for an identical CDR3. The chain couples TRBV5-1 to TRBJ2-7; tentative D call: TRBD2 (6 bases). Germline CDR1 and CDR2: SGHRS and YFSETQ. This CDR3 is 12 amino acids long. The CDR3 is CASSLGGYEQYF. The CDR3 nucleotides are TGCGCCAGCAGTTTGGGGGGCTACGAGCAGTACTTC.

The chain has TRBV5-1 and TRBJ1-4; D gene unclear. The V end lost 0 bases, the J end lost 5 bases, and 11 bases lay between the germline ends. Germline V gene data show CDR1 as SGHRS and CDR2 as YFSETQ. The CDR3 spans 15 residues. CDR3 sequence (DNA): TGCGCCAGCAGCTTGGCCGACCCCGGGAATGAAAAACTGTTTTTT. Its translation is CASSLADPGNEKLFF.

The chain carries TRBV29-1 and TRBJ1-1; perhaps TRBD1 as D (6 bases). The CDR3 is made up of 15 amino acids. V dropped 4 bases and J dropped 1 base, with 16 bases sitting between them. Looked up from germline, CDR1 is SQVTM and CDR2 is ANQGSEA. The CDR3 sequence is CSVVSLGGQNTEAFF. DNA of the CDR3: TGCAGCGTTGTCTCTTTGGGGGGGCAGAACACTGAAGCTTTCTTT.

To note about this clone: Sequence at one end of the junction differs from germline and may be a read error. V gene TRBV5-1 combines with J gene TRBJ2-1; no reliable D call. Germline assignment: CDR1 SGHRS and CDR2 YFSETQ. The CDR3 runs 14 residues. CDR3 amino acids: CASSQEYGATGILF. The CDR3 DNA reads TGCGCCAGCAGCCAGGAGTATGGTGCAACTGGGATCCTCTTC.

This chain joins TRBV6-8 and TRBJ1-1; D remains ambiguous. Between the trimmed V and J ends, which lost 8 bases and 0 bases, there was a span of 10 bases. Germline V gene sequence: CDR1 MNHGY, CDR2 SAAAGT. The CDR3 contains 13 residues. CDR3 amino acids: CASQFSLNTEAFF. For the CDR3, the DNA is TGTGCCAGCCAATTCAGTTTGAACACTGAAGCTTTCTTT.

This chain connects TRBV27 to TRBJ1-5, with 10 bases that match TRBD1. V lost 2 bases to trimming and J lost 9 bases; unmatched junction nucleotides: 4. Germline assignment: CDR1 MNHEY and CDR2 SMNVEV (reference sequence). The CDR3 length is 14 residues. CDR3 coding DNA: TGTGCCAGCAGTTTAGGGACAGGGGTGAGGCCCCAGCATTTT. Its translation: CASSLGTGVRPQHF.

As regards this clone: This sample also contains other DNA sequences that code for the same CDR3. The rearrangement joins TRBV30 to TRBJ1-6, with TRBD1 identical over 8 bases. Germline V gene data show CDR1 as GTSNPN and CDR2 as SVGIG (reference sequence). J lost 1 base, V lost 3 bases, and 2 bases had no gene match. The CDR3 has 15 amino acids. The CDR3: CAWSTGGSYNSPLHF. In DNA, the CDR3 is TGTGCCTGGAGCACAGGGGGATCCTATAATTCACCCCTCCACTTT.

The chain uses TRBV28 and TRBJ2-7, with D tentatively TRBD1 (6 bases). Germline loops: CDR1 MDHEN, CDR2 SYDVKM. The CDR3 runs to 15 residues. V was pared by 5 bases and J by 2 bases, with 16 bases between. In nucleotides, the CDR3 is TGTGCCAGCAGTCCCCCGGGGACACGGGCCTACGAGCAGTACTTC. It encodes CASSPPGTRAYEQYF.

The chain joins TRBV10-3 to TRBJ2-6; 7 nucleotides line up with TRBD1. J was trimmed by 0 bases and V by 6 bases; bases with no gene match: 5. Germline lookup yields CDR1 ENHRY and CDR2 SYGVKD. The CDR3 totals 16 residues. The CDR3 loop is CAISRQGSSGANVLTF. The CDR3, as DNA: TGTGCCATCAGCCGACAGGGAAGCTCTGGGGCCAACGTCCTGACTTTC.

This chain joins TRBV27 and TRBJ2-7, with no clear D. Germline V gene sequence: CDR1 MNHEY, CDR2 SMNVEV (reference sequence). The CDR3 totals 13 residues. Trimming cost V 3 bases and J 3 bases, with 9 bases left between them. The CDR3 DNA reads as TGTGCCAGCAGTTTTCGGATCCGCTACGAGCAGTACTTC. Its translation is CASSFRIRYEQYF.

This clone was found once. V and J are TRBV6-5 and TRBJ1-5, with 8 bases matching TRBD1. Trimming took 6 bases from V and 1 from J; bases not matched to a gene: 5. This CDR3 region has 15 residues. The germline V gene encodes CDR1 MNHEY and CDR2 SVGAGI. As DNA, the CDR3 is TGTGCCAGCAGAACCGACAGGGGAAGCAATCAGCCCCAGCATTTT. Translated: CASRTDRGSNQPQHF.

This clone has just one count. V usage is TRBV5-4 and J usage is TRBJ1-2, with 8 bases matching TRBD1. In germline, CDR1 is SGHNT, CDR2 YYREEE (reference sequence). V was pared by 4 bases and J by 4 bases, with 15 bases of the junction left unmatched. This CDR3 spans 17 amino acids. The CDR3 DNA reads as TGTGCCAGCAGCCCACTGGCTGGGACAGGCGGAAGCTATGGCTACACCTTC. This gives the protein CASSPLAGTGGSYGYTF.

The V gene is TRBV18, the J gene TRBJ1-2; 7 bases are shared with TRBD1. Per germline, CDR1 KGHSH and CDR2 LQKENI. Trimming at V came to 3 bases and at J to 0 bases, leaving 10 bases not matched to a gene. The CDR3 extends over 17 amino acids. The CDR3 DNA reads TGTGCCAGCTCACCGCGCGGGACAGCGCCTCCTAACTATGGCTACACCTTC. This translates into CASSPRGTAPPNYGYTF.